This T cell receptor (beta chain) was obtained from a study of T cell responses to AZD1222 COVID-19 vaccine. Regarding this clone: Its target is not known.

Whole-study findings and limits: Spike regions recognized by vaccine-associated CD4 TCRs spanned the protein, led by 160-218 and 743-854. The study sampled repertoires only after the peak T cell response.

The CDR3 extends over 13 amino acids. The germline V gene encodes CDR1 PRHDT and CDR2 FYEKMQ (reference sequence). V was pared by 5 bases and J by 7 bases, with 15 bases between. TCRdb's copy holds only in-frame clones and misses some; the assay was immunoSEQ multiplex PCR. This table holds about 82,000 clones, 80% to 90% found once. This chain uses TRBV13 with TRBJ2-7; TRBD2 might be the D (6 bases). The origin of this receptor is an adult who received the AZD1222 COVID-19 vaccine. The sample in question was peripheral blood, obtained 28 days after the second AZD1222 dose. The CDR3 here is CASSLPGAREQYF. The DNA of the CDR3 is TGTGCCAGCAGCCTCCCGGGAGCGCGAGAGCAGTACTTC.